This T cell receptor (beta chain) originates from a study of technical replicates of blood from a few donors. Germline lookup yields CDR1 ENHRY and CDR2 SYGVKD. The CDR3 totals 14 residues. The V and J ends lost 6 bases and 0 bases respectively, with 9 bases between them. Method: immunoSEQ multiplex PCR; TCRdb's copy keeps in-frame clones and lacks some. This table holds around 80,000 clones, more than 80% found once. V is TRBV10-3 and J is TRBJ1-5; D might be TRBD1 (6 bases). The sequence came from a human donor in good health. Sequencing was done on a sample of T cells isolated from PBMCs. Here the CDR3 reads CAISGDNSNQPQHF. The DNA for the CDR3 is TGTGCCATCAGCGGGGACAATAGCAATCAGCCCCAGCATTTT.